Given below is one T cell receptor (beta chain) in context. This entry is derived from a study of blood T cell repertoires in COVID-19. The CDR3 runs 15 residues. V was clipped by 6 bases and J by 4 bases, with 18 bases between them. In germline, CDR1 is KGHSH, CDR2 LQKENI. Clones were sequenced by immunoSEQ multiplex PCR, and TCRdb holds only the in-frame ones, with some missing. The data show approximately 200,000 clones, 84% seen once. This chain connects TRBV18 to TRBJ1-1; D is unresolved. The sequence was collected from a woman aged 80 or older with COVID-19, enrolled during active disease. Sequenced input: peripheral blood. CDR3 sequence (DNA): TGTGCCAGCTCCCCCGGTGTCGGGTTGGGCACTGAAGCTTTCTTT. Protein sequence: CASSPGVGLGTEAFF.